This T cell receptor (beta chain) was sequenced in a study of human T cells and chemical hapten exposure. The wider study: Across the whole study, which lasted roughly 24 weeks, patients were given diphenylcyclopropenone on the scalp once a week. The cohort included alopecia areata under or over 50% scalp, totalis and universalis.

This clonotype was seen a handful of times. One entry per CDR3 protein, called by TCRdb with MiXCR from the RACE reads. The profile shows 300,000 to 350,000 distinct CDR3 sequences, around 7% of them singletons. Specified time point: patch test 1, 2 weeks after DPC sensitization. Indicated treatment: therapeutic diphenylcyclopropenone sensitization with weekly scalp DPC. Germline V gene lookup returns CDR1 MNHNY and CDR2 SVGAGI (reference sequence). The germline V and J ends were trimmed by 0 bases and 5 bases, with 18 bases remaining between them. The CDR3 covers 17 residues. The chain joins TRBV6-6 to TRBJ2-3, with D maybe TRBD2 (6 bases). The source is a woman under 30 with alopecia areata. Some clones in this sample may be carry-over from other donors' samples. The sample consisted of whole blood, taken in connection with sensitization to the hapten diphenylcyclopropenone (DPC). CDR3 nucleotide sequence: TGTGCCAGCAGTTACTCGAGTGGGACTCAAGCCGAAGATACGCAGTATTTT. Encoded protein: CASSYSSGTQAEDTQYF.